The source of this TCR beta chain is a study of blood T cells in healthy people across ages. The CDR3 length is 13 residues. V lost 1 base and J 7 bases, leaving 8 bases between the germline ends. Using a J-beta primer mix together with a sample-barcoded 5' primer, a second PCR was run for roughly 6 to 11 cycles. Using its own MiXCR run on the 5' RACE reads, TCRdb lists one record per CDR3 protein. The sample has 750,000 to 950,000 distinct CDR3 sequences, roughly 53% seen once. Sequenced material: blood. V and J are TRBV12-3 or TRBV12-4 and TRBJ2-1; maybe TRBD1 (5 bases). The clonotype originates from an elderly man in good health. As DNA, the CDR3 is TGTGCCAGCAGTTTAGAGGGGTGGAATGAGCAGTTCTTC. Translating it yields CASSLEGWNEQFF.